Below, 28 T cell receptor beta chains from the same sample are listed, as sequenced in a study of siplizumab effects on memory and regulatory T cells. The table came from immunoSEQ multiplex PCR; TCRdb's copy has only in-frame clones and leaves some out. In the table there are some 100,000 clones, approximately 93% of which are singletons. Material for sequencing was CD8+ T cells sorted from blood. The receptors were gathered from a human donor in good health.

This chain joins TRBV11-3 and TRBJ2-1, with TRBD2 identical over 10 bases. The CDR3 consists of 15 residues. Germline lookup yields CDR1 SGHNT and CDR2 YENEEA. Trimming took 5 bases from V and 6 from J; bases not matched to a gene: 7. CDR3 residues: CASSAYSGGINEQFF. Written as DNA, the CDR3 is TGTGCCAGCAGCGCATATAGCGGGGGGATCAATGAGCAGTTCTTC.

The chain links TRBV6-4 to TRBJ2-2, with 8 bases identical to TRBD2. CDR1 is MRHNA and CDR2 is SNTAGT in the germline V gene. After removal of 10 bases from V and 4 bases from J, the junction contained 8 bases not matched to a gene. The CDR3 has 14 amino acids. The CDR3 bases are TGTGCCAAAACGGGACTAGGGTCCACCGGGGAGCTGTTTTTT. Encoded protein: CAKTGLGSTGELFF.

The chain joins TRBV4-1 to TRBJ2-1; 10 bases align to TRBD1. The V segment lost 0 bases and the J segment 6 bases; nucleotides outside the gene matches: 8. CDR1 MGHRA and CDR2 YSYEKL come from the germline V gene. The CDR3 is made up of 17 amino acids. CDR3 in DNA: TGCGCCAGCAGCCAAGATTGGGGGACAGGGGCACCCAATGAGCAGTTCTTC. It codes for CASSQDWGTGAPNEQFF.

The chain employs TRBV5-1 and TRBJ2-3, with a weak D call TRBD2 (5 bases). From germline, CDR1 is SGHRS and CDR2 YFSETQ. Trimming took 2 bases from V and 4 from J, leaving 11 bases between them. The CDR3 length is 14 residues. The CDR3 protein is CASSLTGWADTQYF. CDR3 in DNA: TGCGCCAGCAGCTTAACGGGATGGGCAGATACGCAGTATTTT.

The CDR3 DNA reads TGTGCCTGGAGTGTAGATTCCGGGACAGGGTTCGAGACCCAGTACTTC. It is translated as CAWSVDSGTGFETQYF. This sequence joins TRBV30 and TRBJ2-5, with 9 bases fitting TRBD1. This CDR3 comprises 16 residues. V shed 0 bases and J 5 bases; nucleotides not matched to a gene: 10. CDR1 is GTSNPN and CDR2 is SVGIG in the germline V gene (reference sequence).

J is TRBJ2-2 and V is TRBV9; D ambiguous. Germline V gene sequence: CDR1 SGDLS, CDR2 YYNGEE. Trimming took 5 bases from V and 0 from J, leaving 2 bases between them. This CDR3 is built from 12 residues. CDR3 amino acids: CASRPNTGELFF. The CDR3, as DNA: TGTGCCAGCAGACCGAACACCGGGGAGCTGTTTTTT.

The CDR3 sequence is CASSVGLAEGETQYF. As DNA, the CDR3 is TGTGCCAGCAGCGTAGGGCTAGCGGAAGGAGAGACCCAGTACTTC. The rearrangement uses TRBV9 and TRBJ2-5; TRBD2 matches at 7 bases. J was trimmed by 4 bases and V by 0 bases; bases with no gene match: 6. The CDR3 runs to 15 residues. The germline CDR1 and CDR2 sequences are SGDLS and YYNGEE.

There are a few counts of this clone. This chain uses TRBV6-1 with TRBJ2-3; 8 bases agree with TRBD1. Germline V gene data show CDR1 as MNHNS and CDR2 as SASEGT. Germline trimming cut 1 base from V and 4 bases from J; bases unmatched to any gene: 7. The CDR3 is made up of 16 amino acids. The CDR3 region is CASSEGTGSGPDTQYF. The CDR3 coding sequence is TGTGCCAGCAGTGAAGGGACAGGGAGTGGACCAGATACGCAGTATTTT.

The rearrangement links TRBV5-1 to TRBJ2-7; 9 nucleotides agree with TRBD1. J gave up 4 bases and V 0 bases, and 5 bases lay outside the gene matches. This CDR3 contains 15 residues. Germline V gene sequence: CDR1 SGHRS, CDR2 YFSETQ. The CDR3 is CASSLDRGRTYEQYF. Here the CDR3 DNA reads TGCGCCAGCAGCTTGGACAGGGGGCGAACATACGAGCAGTACTTC.

The chain recombines TRBV9 with TRBJ1-6; D call uncertain. The CDR3 has 16 residues. V lost 4 bases to trimming and J lost 5 bases, with 16 bases between them. In germline, CDR1 is SGDLS, CDR2 YYNGEE. The CDR3 reads CASSSRDGKNNSPLHF. In nucleotides, the CDR3 is TGTGCCAGCAGCTCCCGGGATGGGAAAAATAATTCACCCCTCCACTTT.

V gene TRBV7-8 combines with J gene TRBJ2-3; 10 bases fit TRBD2. CDR3 length: 15 residues. The ends lost 5 bases at V and 5 bases at J; junction bases unmatched: 7. Per the germline V gene, CDR1 is SGHVS and CDR2 is FQNEAQ. Here the CDR3 reads CASSPPAGGIDTQYF. The CDR3 region has the DNA TGTGCCAGCAGCCCCCCAGCGGGGGGGATAGATACGCAGTATTTT. Drawing the rest from reference TRBV7-8 and TRBJ2-3, the complete variable domain is GAGVSQSPRYKVAKRGQDVALRCDPISGHVSLFWYQQALGQGPEFLTYFQNEAQLDKSGLPSDRFFAERPEGSVSTLKIQRTQQEDSAVYLCASSPPAGGIDTQYFGPGTRLTVL.

This clone was seen once. The gene calls are TRBV19 and TRBJ2-3; D not resolved. Looked up from germline, CDR1 is LNHDA and CDR2 is SQIVND (reference sequence). V dropped 3 bases and J dropped 1 base, with 8 bases sitting between them. The CDR3 spans 14 residues. CDR3 sequence: CASSILRGTDTQYF. The CDR3 DNA sequence: TGTGCCAGTAGTATTCTTAGGGGCACAGATACGCAGTATTTT.

The chain has TRBV25-1 and TRBJ1-2, with 7 bases fitting TRBD1. V shed 4 bases, J shed 6 bases, and the junction held 8 bases outside the gene matches. The CDR3 spans 14 residues. Germline CDR1 MGHDK, CDR2 SYGVNS. CDR3 sequence (DNA): TGTGCCAGCAGTGCCCAACAGGGGACACATGGCTACACCTTC. This codes for CASSAQQGTHGYTF.

The chain recombines TRBV7-9 with TRBJ2-3; D is perhaps TRBD2 (6 bases). The CDR3 length is 14 residues. Per the germline V gene, CDR1 is SEHNR and CDR2 is FQNEAQ (reference sequence). V was cut by 1 base and J by 1 base, with 6 bases left in between. In nucleotides, the CDR3 is TGTGCCAGCAGCTTAGTAGCGGGCACAGATACGCAGTATTTT. This encodes CASSLVAGTDTQYF.

This clone is classed as medium-sized. The V and J genes are TRBV4-1 and TRBJ2-7; possibly TRBD2 for D (6 bases). CDR1 MGHRA and CDR2 YSYEKL come from the germline V gene. CDR3 length equals 15 residues. The V and J ends lost 5 bases and 1 base respectively, with 15 bases between them. The CDR3 region has the DNA TGCGCCAGCAGCGACCTCGTCGGGAGTTCCTACGAGCAGTACTTC. As protein: CASSDLVGSSYEQYF.

This clone was seen just once. The V gene is TRBV28, the J gene TRBJ2-3, with TRBD1 matching over 9 bases. The germline V gene has CDR1 MDHEN and CDR2 SYDVKM. The CDR3 spans 16 residues. The trim removed 4 bases at V and 2 bases at J, leaving 7 bases unmatched. CDR3 region: CASSSGQGTFTDTQYF. In DNA form, the CDR3 reads TGTGCCAGCAGTTCCGGACAGGGGACGTTCACAGATACGCAGTATTTT.

This chain connects TRBV10-1 to TRBJ1-2; the D gene is possibly TRBD1 (6 bases). The V end was cut by 5 bases, the J end by 4 bases, with 11 bases between. CDR3 length: 13 amino acids. Germline V gives CDR1 WNHNN, CDR2 SYGVQD (reference sequence). The CDR3 DNA reads TGCGCCAGCAGTACCCGGGACACCTATGGCTACACCTTC. Residues: CASSTRDTYGYTF.

The CDR3 protein is CASSQGSTTNEKLFF. As DNA, the CDR3 is TGCGCCAGCAGCCAAGGAAGCACAACTAATGAAAAACTGTTTTTT. The rearrangement uses TRBV4-1 and TRBJ1-4; D remains ambiguous. Trimming pared 1 base from V and 0 bases from J, leaving 6 bases between. The CDR3 covers 15 residues. CDR1 and CDR2 (germline): MGHRA, YSYEKL.

This clone was seen just once. The rearrangement joins TRBV7-2 to TRBJ2-7; 7 positions match TRBD1. The CDR3 loop spans 13 amino acids. From germline, CDR1 is SGHTA and CDR2 FQGNSA. With 1 base clipped from V and 6 bases from J, the junction kept 3 bases outside the gene matches. In nucleotides, the CDR3 is TGTGCCAGCAGCTTAGACAGGGGTGTCGAGCAGTACTTC. It is translated as CASSLDRGVEQYF.

This chain joins TRBV11-3 and TRBJ1-2; 9 bases fit TRBD1. Germline V gives CDR1 SGHNT, CDR2 YENEEA. This CDR3 contains 13 residues. V lost 4 bases and J lost 7; bases outside the gene matches: 4. CDR3 coding DNA: TGTGCCAGCAGCTACACAGGGGGCTTTGGCTACACCTTC. It yields the protein CASSYTGGFGYTF.

The CDR3 bases are TGTGCCAGCAGCTTGGAAGGACAGTCCGACGAGCAGTACTTC. This sequence encodes CASSLEGQSDEQYF. This rearrangement joins TRBV5-5 to TRBJ2-7; TRBD1 is a possible D gene (6 bases). Germline V lookup: CDR1 SGHKS, CDR2 YYEKEE (reference sequence). V was shortened by 0 bases and J by 5 bases, with 12 bases between the two germline ends. The CDR3 runs to 14 residues.

The chain couples TRBV7-9 to TRBJ1-1; TRBD1 matches 9 bases. This CDR3 has 14 amino acids. Trimming at V came to 2 bases and at J to 4 bases, leaving 2 bases not matched to a gene. The germline gives CDR1 SEHNR, CDR2 FQNEAQ (reference sequence). CDR3 DNA: TGTGCCAGCAGCTTAACAGGGGGCTTCACTGAAGCTTTCTTT. As protein: CASSLTGGFTEAFF.

The chain is built from TRBV6-1 and TRBJ1-1; D unclear. CDR3 length: 13 residues. The V end was cut by 2 bases, the J end by 6 bases, with 10 bases between. The germline V gene has CDR1 MNHNS and CDR2 SASEGT. CDR3 sequence: CASSELEVPEAFF. The CDR3 DNA is TGTGCCAGCAGTGAATTGGAAGTCCCTGAAGCTTTCTTT.

The chain has TRBV7-9 and TRBJ2-7, with 9 bases fitting TRBD1. This CDR3 region has 16 residues. Germline V gives CDR1 SEHNR, CDR2 FQNEAQ (reference sequence). The junction had 10 bases not matched to a gene; V was cut back by 4 bases and J by 3 bases. The CDR3 bases are TGTGCCAGCAGCTCCCCGACGACGGACAGGGGCTACGAGCAGTACTTC. Translating gives CASSSPTTDRGYEQYF.

This clone has only one observation. The rearrangement joins TRBV28 to TRBJ2-1, with unresolved D. Germline CDR1 reads MDHEN; CDR2 reads SYDVKM. The CDR3 spans 11 residues. V lost 1 base, J lost 9 bases, and 4 bases lay in between. CDR3 DNA: TGTGCCAGCAGTTTATTCGGTGAGCAGTTCTTC. Protein sequence: CASSLFGEQFF.

V gene TRBV19 combines with J gene TRBJ1-3; weak D call: TRBD1 (5 bases). V dropped 3 bases and J dropped 2 bases, with 11 bases sitting between them. CDR1 LNHDA and CDR2 SQIVND come from the germline V gene (reference sequence). CDR3 length equals 15 residues. The CDR3 DNA follows: TGTGCCAGTAGTATTCCTTGGACACCTGGAAACACCATATATTTT. Encoded protein: CASSIPWTPGNTIYF.

In regard to this clone: Distinct nucleotide sequences in the sample also encode this CDR3. The chain uses TRBV29-1 and TRBJ2-7; D ambiguous. Trimming pared 5 bases from V and 3 bases from J, leaving 8 bases between. There are 11 residues in the CDR3. The germline gives CDR1 SQVTM, CDR2 ANQGSEA. The CDR3 reads CSVLTDYEQYF. The CDR3 DNA is TGCAGCGTTTTAACAGACTACGAGCAGTACTTC.

V is TRBV27 and J is TRBJ2-7, with D possibly matching TRBD2 (5 bases). V was clipped by 6 bases and J by 4 bases, with 16 bases between them. From germline, CDR1 is MNHEY and CDR2 SMNVEV (reference sequence). This CDR3 comprises 14 residues. CDR3 DNA: TGTGCCAGCAGCAACATTGAGAGGGTTTACGAGCAGTACTTC. Translated, it gives CASSNIERVYEQYF.